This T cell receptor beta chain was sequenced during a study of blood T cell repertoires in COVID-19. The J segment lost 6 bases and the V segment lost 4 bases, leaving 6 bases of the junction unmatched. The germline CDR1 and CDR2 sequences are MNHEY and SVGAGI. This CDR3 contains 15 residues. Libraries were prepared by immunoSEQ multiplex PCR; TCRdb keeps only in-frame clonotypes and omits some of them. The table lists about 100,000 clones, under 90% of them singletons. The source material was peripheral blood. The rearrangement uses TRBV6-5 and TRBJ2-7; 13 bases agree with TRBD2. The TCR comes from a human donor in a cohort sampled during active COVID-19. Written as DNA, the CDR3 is TGTGCCAGCAGTTCCGGGACTAGCGGGGCGTTCGAGCAGTACTTC. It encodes CASSSGTSGAFEQYF.